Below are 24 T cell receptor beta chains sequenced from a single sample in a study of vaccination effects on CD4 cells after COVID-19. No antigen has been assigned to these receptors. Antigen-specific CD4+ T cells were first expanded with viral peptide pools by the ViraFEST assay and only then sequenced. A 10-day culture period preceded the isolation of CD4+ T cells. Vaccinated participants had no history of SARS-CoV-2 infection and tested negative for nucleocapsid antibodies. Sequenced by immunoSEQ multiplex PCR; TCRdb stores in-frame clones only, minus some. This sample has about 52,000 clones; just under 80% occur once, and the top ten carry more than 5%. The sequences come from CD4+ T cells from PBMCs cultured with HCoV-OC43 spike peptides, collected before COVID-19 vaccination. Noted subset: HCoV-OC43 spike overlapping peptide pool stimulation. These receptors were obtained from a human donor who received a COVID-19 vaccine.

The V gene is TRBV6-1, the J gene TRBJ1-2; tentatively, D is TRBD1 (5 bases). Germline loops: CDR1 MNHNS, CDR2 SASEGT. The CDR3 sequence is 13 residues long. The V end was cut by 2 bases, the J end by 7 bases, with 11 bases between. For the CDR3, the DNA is TGTGCCAGCAGTGAAACAGGCAGACGTGGCTACACCTTC. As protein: CASSETGRRGYTF.

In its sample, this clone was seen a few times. The CDR3 sequence: CASSVDRGHSPLHF. The CDR3 nucleotides read TGCGCCAGCAGCGTAGACAGGGGGCATTCACCCCTCCACTTT. The J gene is TRBJ1-6, the V gene TRBV5-1; TRBD1 matches 10 bases. From germline, CDR1 is SGHRS and CDR2 YFSETQ. With V trimmed by 4 bases and J by 8 bases, 3 bases remained unmatched. This CDR3 region has 14 residues.

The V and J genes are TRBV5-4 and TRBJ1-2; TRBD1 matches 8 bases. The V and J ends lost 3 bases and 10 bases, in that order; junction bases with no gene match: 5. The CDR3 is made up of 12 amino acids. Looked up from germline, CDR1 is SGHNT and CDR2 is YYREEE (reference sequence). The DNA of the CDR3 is TGTGCCAGCAGCTCCGCGGACAGGGACTACACCTTC. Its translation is CASSSADRDYTF.

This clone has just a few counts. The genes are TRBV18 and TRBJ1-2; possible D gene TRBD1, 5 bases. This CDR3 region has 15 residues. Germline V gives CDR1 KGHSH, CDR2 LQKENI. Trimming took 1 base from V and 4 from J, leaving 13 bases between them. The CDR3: CASSPLPGGGYGYTF. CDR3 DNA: TGTGCCAGCTCACCACTTCCCGGGGGTGGCTATGGCTACACCTTC.

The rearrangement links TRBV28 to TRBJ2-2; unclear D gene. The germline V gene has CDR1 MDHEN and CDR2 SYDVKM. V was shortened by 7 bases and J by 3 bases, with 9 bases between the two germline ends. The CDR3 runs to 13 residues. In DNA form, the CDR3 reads TGTGCCAGCAATTCGCGTCACACCGGGGAGCTGTTTTTT. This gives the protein CASNSRHTGELFF.

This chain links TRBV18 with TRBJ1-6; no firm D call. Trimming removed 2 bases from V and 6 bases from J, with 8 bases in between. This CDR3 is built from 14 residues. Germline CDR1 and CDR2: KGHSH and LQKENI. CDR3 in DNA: TGTGCCAGCTCACCATCCAGTAGTAATTCACCCCTCCACTTT. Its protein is CASSPSSSNSPLHF.

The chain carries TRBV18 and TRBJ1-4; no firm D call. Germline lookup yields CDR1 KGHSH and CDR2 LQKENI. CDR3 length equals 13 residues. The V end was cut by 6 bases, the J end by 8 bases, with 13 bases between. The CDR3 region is CASSTGLLEKLFF. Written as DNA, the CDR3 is TGTGCCAGCTCGACGGGCCTGTTGGAAAAACTGTTTTTT.

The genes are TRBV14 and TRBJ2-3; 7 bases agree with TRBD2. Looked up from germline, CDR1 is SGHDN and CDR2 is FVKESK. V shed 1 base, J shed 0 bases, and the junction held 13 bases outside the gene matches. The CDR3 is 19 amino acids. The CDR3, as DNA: TGTGCCAGCAGCCAAGTACCGCGCGGGGGACCGGCTAGCACAGATACGCAGTATTTT. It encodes CASSQVPRGGPASTDTQYF.

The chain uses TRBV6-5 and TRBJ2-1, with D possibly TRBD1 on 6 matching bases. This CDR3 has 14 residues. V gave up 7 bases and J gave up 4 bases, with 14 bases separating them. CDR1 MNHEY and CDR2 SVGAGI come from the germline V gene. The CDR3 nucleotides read TGTGCCAGCACAAACCGGGACACTTACAATGAGCAGTTCTTC. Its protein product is CASTNRDTYNEQFF.

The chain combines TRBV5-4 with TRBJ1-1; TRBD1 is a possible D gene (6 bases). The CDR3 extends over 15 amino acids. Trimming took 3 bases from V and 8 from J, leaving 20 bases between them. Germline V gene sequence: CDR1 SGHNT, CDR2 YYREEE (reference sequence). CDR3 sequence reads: CASSSSILPGQEAFF. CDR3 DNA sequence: TGTGCCAGCAGCTCCTCTATTCTACCGGGACAAGAAGCTTTCTTT.

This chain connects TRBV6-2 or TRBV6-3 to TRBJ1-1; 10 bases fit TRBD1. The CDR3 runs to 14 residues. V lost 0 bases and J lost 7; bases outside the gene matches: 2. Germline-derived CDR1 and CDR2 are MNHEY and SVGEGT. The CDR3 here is CASSYSRDRGEAFF. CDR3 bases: TGTGCCAGCAGTTACTCTCGGGACAGGGGTGAAGCTTTCTTT.

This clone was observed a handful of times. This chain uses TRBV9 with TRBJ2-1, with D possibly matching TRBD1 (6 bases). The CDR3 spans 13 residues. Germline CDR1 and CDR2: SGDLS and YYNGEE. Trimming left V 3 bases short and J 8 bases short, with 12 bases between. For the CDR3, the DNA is TGTGCCAGCAGCGCCCGGACAGCTTATGAGCAGTTCTTC. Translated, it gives CASSARTAYEQFF.

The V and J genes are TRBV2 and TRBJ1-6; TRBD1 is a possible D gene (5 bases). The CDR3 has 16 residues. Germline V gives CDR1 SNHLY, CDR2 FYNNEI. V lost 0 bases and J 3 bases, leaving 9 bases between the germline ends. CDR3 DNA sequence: TGTGCCAGCAGTGAAGCGCTGGGGGGCTATAATTCACCCCTCCACTTT. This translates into CASSEALGGYNSPLHF.

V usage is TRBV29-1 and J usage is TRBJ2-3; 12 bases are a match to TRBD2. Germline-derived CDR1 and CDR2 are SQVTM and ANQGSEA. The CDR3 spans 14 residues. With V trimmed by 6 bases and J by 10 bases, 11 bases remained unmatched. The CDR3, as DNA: TGCAGCGTGGCGACTAGCGGGGGTCCGGCAGCGCAGTATTTT. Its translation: CSVATSGGPAAQYF.

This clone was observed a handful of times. The CDR3: CASSPLGVGSPLHF. Here the CDR3 DNA reads TGTGCCAGCTCGCCTCTTGGGGTAGGGTCACCCCTCCACTTT. The rearrangement links TRBV18 to TRBJ1-6; no definite D call. Trimming removed 6 bases at V and 10 bases at J, with 16 bases between. Germline V gives CDR1 KGHSH, CDR2 LQKENI. CDR3 size: 14 residues.

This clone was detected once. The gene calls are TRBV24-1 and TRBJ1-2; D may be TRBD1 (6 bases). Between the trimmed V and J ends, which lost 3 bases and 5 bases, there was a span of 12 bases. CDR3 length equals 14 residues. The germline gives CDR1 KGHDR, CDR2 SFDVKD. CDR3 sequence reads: CATSDATGLYGYTF. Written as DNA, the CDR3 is TGTGCCACCAGTGATGCCACAGGGTTGTATGGCTACACCTTC.

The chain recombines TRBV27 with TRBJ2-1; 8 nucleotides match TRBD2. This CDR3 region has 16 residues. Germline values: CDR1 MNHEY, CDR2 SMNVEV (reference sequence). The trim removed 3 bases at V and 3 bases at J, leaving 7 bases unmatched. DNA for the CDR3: TGTGCCAGCAGTTTCCTTACTAGCGGAGTCTACAATGAGCAGTTCTTC. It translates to CASSFLTSGVYNEQFF.

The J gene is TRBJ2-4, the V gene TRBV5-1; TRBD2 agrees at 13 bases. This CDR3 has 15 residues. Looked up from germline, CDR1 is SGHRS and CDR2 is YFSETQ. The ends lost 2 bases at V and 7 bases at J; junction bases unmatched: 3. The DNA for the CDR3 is TGCGCCAGCAGCTTAACTAGCGGGGGGGCCAACATTCAGTACTTC. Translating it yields CASSLTSGGANIQYF.

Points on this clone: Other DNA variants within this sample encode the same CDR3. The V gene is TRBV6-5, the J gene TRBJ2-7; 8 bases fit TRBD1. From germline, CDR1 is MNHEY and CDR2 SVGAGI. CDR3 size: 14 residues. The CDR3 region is CASSYDQGAYEQYV. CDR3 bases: TGTGCCAGTAGTTACGATCAGGGGGCGTACGAGCAGTACGTC.

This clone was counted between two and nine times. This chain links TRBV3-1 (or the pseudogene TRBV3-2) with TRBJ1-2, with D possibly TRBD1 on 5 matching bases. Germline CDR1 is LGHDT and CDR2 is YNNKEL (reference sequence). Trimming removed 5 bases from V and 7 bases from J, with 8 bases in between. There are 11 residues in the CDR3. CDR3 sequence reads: CASSEGVGYTF. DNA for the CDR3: TGTGCCAGCAGCGAAGGGGTTGGCTACACCTTC.

CDR3 protein: CASRTELNTGELFF. In DNA, the CDR3 is TGTGCCAGTAGGACAGAACTAAACACCGGGGAGCTGTTTTTT. This chain connects TRBV19 to TRBJ2-2; TRBD1 might be the D (5 bases). The germline V gene has CDR1 LNHDA and CDR2 SQIVND (reference sequence). The CDR3 is made up of 14 amino acids. V was trimmed by 6 bases and J by 2 bases, leaving 10 bases between them.

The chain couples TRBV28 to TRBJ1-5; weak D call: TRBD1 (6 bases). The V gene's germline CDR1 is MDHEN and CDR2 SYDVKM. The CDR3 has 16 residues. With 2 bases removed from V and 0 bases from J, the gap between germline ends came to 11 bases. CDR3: CASSLTGQYSNQPQHF. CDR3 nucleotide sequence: TGTGCCAGCAGTTTAACCGGACAGTATAGCAATCAGCCCCAGCATTTT.

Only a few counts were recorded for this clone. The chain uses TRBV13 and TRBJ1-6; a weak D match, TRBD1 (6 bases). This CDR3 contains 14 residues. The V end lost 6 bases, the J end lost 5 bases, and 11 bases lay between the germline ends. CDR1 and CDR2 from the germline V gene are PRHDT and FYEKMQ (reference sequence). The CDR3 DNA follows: TGTGCCAGCAGATTCCGGGACAATAATTCACCCCTCCACTTT. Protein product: CASRFRDNNSPLHF.

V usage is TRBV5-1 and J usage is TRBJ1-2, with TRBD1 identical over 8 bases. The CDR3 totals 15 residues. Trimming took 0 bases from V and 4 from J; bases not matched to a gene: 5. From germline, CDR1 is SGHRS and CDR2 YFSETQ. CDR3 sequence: CASSLGPTGGYGYTF. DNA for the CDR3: TGCGCCAGCAGCTTGGGGCCCACAGGGGGCTATGGCTACACCTTC. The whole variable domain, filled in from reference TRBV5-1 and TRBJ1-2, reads KAGVTQTPRYLIKTRGQQVTLSCSPISGHRSVSWYQQTPGQGLQFLFEYFSETQRNKGNFPGRFSGRQFSNSRSEMNVSTLELGDSALYLCASSLGPTGGYGYTFGSGTRLTVV.